The clone carrying this T cell receptor beta chain has just a few counts. Its specificity is unknown. This specimen belongs to a study of vaccination effects on CD4 cells after COVID-19. Assay used: immunoSEQ multiplex PCR; TCRdb lists only in-frame clones, some missing. Of around 50,000 clones in the sample, about 76% were seen once. CDR1 and CDR2 from the germline V gene are GTSNPN and SVGIG (reference sequence). Between the trimmed V and J ends, which lost 5 bases and 10 bases, there was a span of 14 bases. The CDR3 has 11 residues. CD4+ T cell isolation took place after approximately 11 days of culture. SARS-CoV-2 infection was confirmed by PCR in the person between March and December 2020. Two-dose BNT162b2 or mRNA-1273 vaccination was given to participants.

Sequencing was performed on CD4+ T cells from PBMCs cultured without peptide, taken after COVID-19 vaccination. This TCR was recovered from a human donor who had a prior SARS-CoV-2 infection. This rearrangement joins TRBV30 to TRBJ1-2; possible D gene TRBD1, 5 bases. CDR3 DNA: TGTGCCTGGGCCCGGGACGGGGACTACACCTTC. This codes for CAWARDGDYTF.